Below are 17 T cell receptor beta chains sequenced from a single sample in a study of read filtering for tumor transcriptome and immune sequencing. Molecular barcoded adaptors covering alpha/delta and beta/gamma chains were used on approximately 400 ng RNA. TCRdb called the reads again in MiXCR, with one record for every CDR3 protein. The sample has around 130,000 distinct CDR3 sequences; 13% are singletons. Sequencing was carried out using a population of CD138-negative cells sorted from bone marrow. These receptors were collected from a donor aged 40 or over with multiple myeloma.

There are many counts of this clonotype. The genes are TRBV7-2 and TRBJ2-6; D is possibly TRBD1 (6 bases). CDR3 length equals 16 residues. The V and J ends lost 5 bases and 1 base respectively, with 12 bases between them. Germline-derived CDR1 and CDR2 are SGHTA and FQGNSA. Written as DNA, the CDR3 is TGTGCCAGCAGCCACTACAGGGCTTCTGGGGCCAACGTCCTGACTTTC. It codes for CASSHYRASGANVLTF.

This clonotype showed up many times. V usage is TRBV30 and J usage is TRBJ1-5; the match to TRBD1 covers 7 bases. After removal of 3 bases from V and 4 bases from J, the junction contained 3 bases not matched to a gene. CDR1 and CDR2 (germline): GTSNPN, SVGIG (reference sequence). The CDR3 runs to 13 residues. CDR3 DNA: TGTGCCTGGAGCCCACAGGGGAATCAGCCCCAGCATTTT. Protein: CAWSPQGNQPQHF.

This clonotype has at least ten counts. V and J are TRBV4-1 and TRBJ1-4; TRBD1 aligns across 7 bases. Germline CDR1 reads MGHRA; CDR2 reads YSYEKL. Trimming cost V 0 bases and J 7 bases; bases outside gene matches: 5. CDR3 length: 15 residues. The CDR3, as DNA: TGCGCCAGCAGCCAAGAAAGGGGGCTTAGTGAAAAACTGTTTTTT. Protein sequence: CASSQERGLSEKLFF.

This clonotype was found many times. J is TRBJ2-6 and V is TRBV7-6; D not certain. In germline, CDR1 is SGHVS, CDR2 FNYEAQ. V was trimmed by 5 bases and J by 2 bases, leaving 4 bases between them. This CDR3 spans 13 amino acids. The CDR3 region has the DNA TGTGCCAGCAGCCTTCCTGGGGCCAACGTCCTGACTTTC. Its translation: CASSLPGANVLTF.

To note about this clonotype: Since a much larger clone is just one base distant, this may be a read error. This sequence joins TRBV4-1 and TRBJ2-1; 7 bases fit TRBD2. The germline V gene has CDR1 MGHRA and CDR2 YSYEKL. There are 15 residues in the CDR3. The CDR3 spells CASSQVPGGGNGQFF. The DNA for the CDR3 is TGCGCCAGCAGCCAAGTTCCGGGGGGAGGCAATGGGCAGTTCTTC.

As to this clonotype: Since a much larger clone is just one base distant, this may be a read error. V and J are TRBV7-9 and TRBJ2-1, with no clear D. CDR3 length: 14 residues. Germline V gene data show CDR1 as SEHNR and CDR2 as FQNEAQ (reference sequence). The CDR3 bases are TGTGCCAGCAGGAGAGCGAGCTCCTACAATGGGCAGTTCTTC. It translates to CASRRASSYNGQFF.

V usage is TRBV10-3 and J usage is TRBJ2-3; the D gene is possibly TRBD1 (5 bases). Germline CDR1 reads ENHRY; CDR2 reads SYGVKD. CDR3 length equals 16 residues. Trimming cost V 0 bases and J 0 bases, with 10 bases left between them. The CDR3 nucleotides are TGTGCCATCAGTGAGTCGTTTGGGGCTAGCACAGATACGCAGTATTTT. Its translation: CAISESFGASTDTQYF.

In its sample, this clonotype was seen many times. The chain joins TRBV5-1 to TRBJ2-6; D uncertain. Germline V gene lookup returns CDR1 SGHRS and CDR2 YFSETQ. The CDR3 runs 18 residues. Trimming pared 2 bases from V and 0 bases from J, leaving 15 bases between. In nucleotides, the CDR3 is TGCGCCAGCAGCTTTTTTGTCCAGCTTGACTCTGGGGCCAACGTCCTGACTTTC. This gives the protein CASSFFVQLDSGANVLTF.

The chain recombines TRBV5-6 with TRBJ2-7; 7 bases agree with TRBD1. Looked up from germline, CDR1 is SGHDT and CDR2 is YYEEEE. The CDR3 totals 14 residues. V was clipped by 2 bases and J by 5 bases; unmatched bases: 7. CDR3 sequence (DNA): TGTGCCAGCAGCTTTCTGGGACAGACCGACGAGCAGTACTTC. This gives the protein CASSFLGQTDEQYF.

The table lists this clonotype with many counts. The V gene is TRBV7-2, the J gene TRBJ2-2; 12 bases match TRBD2. The CDR3 totals 18 residues. Germline V gene sequence: CDR1 SGHTA, CDR2 FQGNSA. Trimming at V came to 3 bases and at J to 3 bases, leaving 8 bases not matched to a gene. This chain's CDR3 is CASSFSPGLAGHTGELFF. The CDR3 region has the DNA TGTGCCAGCAGCTTTTCACCGGGACTAGCGGGCCACACCGGGGAGCTGTTTTTT. The full variable domain, completed using reference TRBV7-2 and TRBJ2-2, is GAGVSQSPSNKVTEKGKDVELRCDPISGHTALYWYRQSLGQGLEFLIYFQGNSAPDKSGLPSDRFSAERTGGSVSTLTIQRTQQEDSAVYLCASSFSPGLAGHTGELFFGEGSRLTVL.

As regards this clonotype: A read error is possible here, since a much larger clone lies one base away. The chain couples TRBV7-6 to TRBJ2-7; possible D gene TRBD2, 6 bases. The CDR3 totals 14 residues. CDR1 is SGHVS and CDR2 is FNYEAQ in the germline V gene. CDR3 DNA sequence: TGTGCCAGCAGCTTAGCGGAGGGTACCTACGAGCAGCACTTC. Translation gives CASSLAEGTYEQHF. Using reference TRBV7-6 and TRBJ2-7 for the parts outside the CDR3, the full variable domain is GAGVSQSPRYKVTKRGQDVALRCDPISGHVSLYWYRQALGQGPEFLTYFNYEAQQDKSGLPNDRFSAERPEGSISTLTIQRTEQRDSAMYRCASSLAEGTYEQHFGPGTRLTVT.

Only a few counts were recorded for this clonotype. The V call is TRBV2, the J call TRBJ1-2; the D gene is possibly TRBD1 (5 bases). There are 12 residues in the CDR3. The germline CDR1 and CDR2 sequences are SNHLY and FYNNEI. V dropped 4 bases and J dropped 4 bases, with 7 bases sitting between them. The CDR3 sequence is CASSGQSYGYTF. CDR3 coding DNA: TGTGCCAGCAGTGGACAGAGCTATGGCTACACCTTC.

The sample holds many counts of this clonotype. V is TRBV7-9 and J is TRBJ2-5, with D tentatively TRBD1 (5 bases). The germline V gene encodes CDR1 SEHNR and CDR2 FQNEAQ (reference sequence). Trimming shortened V by 5 bases and J by 1 base, and 8 bases separated the two germline ends. This CDR3 is built from 13 residues. The CDR3 is CASSQDIQETQYF. The CDR3 DNA reads as TGTGCCAGCAGCCAGGACATCCAAGAGACCCAGTACTTC.

To note about this clonotype: An end of the junction differs from the germline gene, which may be a read error. The rearrangement links TRBV4-1 to TRBJ2-6; D could derive from TRBD1 or TRBD2 (5 bases each). The CDR3 has 16 amino acids. Germline V CDR1 and CDR2: MGHRA, YSYEKL. DNA of the CDR3: TGCGCCAGCAGCCAAAGACCGGACTCTGGGGCCAGCGTCCTGACTTTC. It specifies CASSQRPDSGASVLTF.

This clonotype was detected ten times or more. The chain uses TRBV20-1 and TRBJ2-5; 9 bases are shared with TRBD2. CDR3 size: 15 residues. V trimming: 0 bases; J trimming: 2 bases; junction bases outside the gene matches: 4. Germline CDR1 DFQATT, CDR2 SNEGSKA (reference sequence). In nucleotides, the CDR3 is TGCAGTGCTAGAGAGGCTAGCGGGGATCAAGAGACCCAGTACTTC. Protein: CSAREASGDQETQYF.

This clonotype was picked up many times. V and J are TRBV3-1 and TRBJ2-5, with D perhaps matching TRBD1 (6 bases). Between the trimmed V and J ends, which lost 4 bases and 5 bases, there was a span of 29 bases. Germline V lookup: CDR1 LGHDT, CDR2 YNNKEL (reference sequence). The CDR3 is 19 amino acids. CDR3 coding DNA: TGTGCCAGCAGCCCAGGGGCTAGCTGGAGGATAGGCTTAAGCGAGACCCAGTACTTC. It specifies CASSPGASWRIGLSETQYF.

This clonotype occurred many times. The V gene is TRBV27, the J gene TRBJ1-5, with D perhaps matching TRBD1 (6 bases). Per germline, CDR1 MNHEY and CDR2 SMNVEV (reference sequence). Trimming cost V 0 bases and J 6 bases, with 9 bases left between them. This CDR3 has 14 amino acids. Written as DNA, the CDR3 is TGTGCCAGCAGTTTATCAACAGGGATTCAGCCCCAGCATTTT. This gives the protein CASSLSTGIQPQHF.